These T cell receptor beta chains were read from a single sample in a study of human T cells and chemical hapten exposure. TCRdb called the RACE reads again in MiXCR, with one record for every CDR3 protein. Seen here are 300,000 to 450,000 distinct CDR3 sequences, 4% to 6% observed once, and the top ten hold 2.6%. The material sequenced was whole blood, taken in connection with sensitization to the hapten diphenylcyclopropenone (DPC). These receptors were obtained from a woman between 45 and 65 years old with alopecia areata. Some clones in this sample may be carry-over from other donors' samples. CDR3s include the opening cysteine and the closing phenylalanine or tryptophan. A D gene is named only where the DNA matches it firmly. Size tells how often a clone was seen (once, few, many) or the class of an expanded clone, and some rows leave it out.

j_call: TRBJ2-1; v_call: TRBV29-1; d_call: -; clone_size: many; cdr3_nt: TGCAGCGTTGAAGAGCCGGTCGGGAATGAGCAGTTCTTC; cdr3_aa: CSVEEPVGNEQFF
j_call: TRBJ2-1; v_call: TRBV7-9; d_call: -; clone_size: many; cdr3_nt: TGTGCCAGCAGCCCACAGGGTTACAATGAGCAGTTCTTC; cdr3_aa: CASSPQGYNEQFF
j_call: TRBJ2-3; v_call: TRBV10-3; d_call: TRBD2; clone_size: many; cdr3_nt: TGTGCCATCAGTGAGATAGCGGGGGCCCCCACAGATACGCAGTATTTT; cdr3_aa: CAISEIAGAPTDTQYF
j_call: TRBJ1-2; v_call: TRBV25-1; d_call: -; clone_size: -; cdr3_nt: TGTGCCAGCAGTGAATACTTTAGCTACACCTTC; cdr3_aa: CASSEYFSYTF
j_call: TRBJ2-1; v_call: TRBV9; d_call: TRBD2; clone_size: few; cdr3_nt: TGTGCCAGCAGCCCTCCTCCGGGACTAGCGGGAAGCTCCTACAATGAGCAGTTCTTC; cdr3_aa: CASSPPPGLAGSSYNEQFF
j_call: TRBJ2-7; v_call: TRBV29-1; d_call: TRBD1; clone_size: many; cdr3_nt: TGCAGCGCCTTGCCCCAGGGACAGAACTACGAGCAGTACTTC; cdr3_aa: CSALPQGQNYEQYF
j_call: TRBJ2-7; v_call: TRBV5-5; d_call: -; clone_size: many; cdr3_nt: TGTGCCAGCAGCTTGGTTCAGGGGTTGTACGAGCAGTACTTC; cdr3_aa: CASSLVQGLYEQYF
j_call: TRBJ1-2; v_call: TRBV19; d_call: -; clone_size: few; cdr3_nt: TGTGCCAGTAGTATTTCGGACAGTAACTATGGCTACACCTTC; cdr3_aa: CASSISDSNYGYTF
j_call: TRBJ2-1; v_call: TRBV5-1; d_call: -; clone_size: -; cdr3_nt: TGCGCCAGCTCCCTCGGACAGCTGAACAATGAGCAGTTCTTC; cdr3_aa: CASSLGQLNNEQFF
j_call: TRBJ1-3; v_call: TRBV27; d_call: -; clone_size: few; cdr3_nt: TGTGCCAGGAGGGACTCTGGAAACACCATATATTTT; cdr3_aa: CARRDSGNTIYF
j_call: TRBJ2-7; v_call: TRBV29-1; d_call: -; clone_size: few; cdr3_nt: TGCAGCGTTGAAGGACCCTCCTACGAGCAGTACTTC; cdr3_aa: CSVEGPSYEQYF
j_call: TRBJ2-1; v_call: TRBV4-3; d_call: -; clone_size: -; cdr3_nt: TGCGCCAGCAGCCAAGTGGTACTGAGTGGGGATGAGCAGTTCTTC; cdr3_aa: CASSQVVLSGDEQFF
j_call: TRBJ1-2; v_call: TRBV10-3; d_call: -; clone_size: many; cdr3_nt: TGTGCCATCCCCGGACAGCCGGCTGGCTACACCTTC; cdr3_aa: CAIPGQPAGYTF
j_call: TRBJ1-2; v_call: TRBV7-2; d_call: -; clone_size: -; cdr3_nt: TGTGCCAGCAGCTTAGCACAGATAACTAACTATGGCTACACCTTC; cdr3_aa: CASSLAQITNYGYTF
j_call: TRBJ2-6; v_call: TRBV4-3; d_call: -; clone_size: -; cdr3_nt: TGCGCCAGCAGCCAGGCCCCCTGGGGTGGGGCCAACGTCCTGACTTTC; cdr3_aa: CASSQAPWGGANVLTF
j_call: TRBJ2-5; v_call: TRBV14; d_call: TRBD2; clone_size: few; cdr3_nt: TGTGCCAGCAGCCAAGATCATGCTAGCGGGAGGGCCCAGTACTTC; cdr3_aa: CASSQDHASGRAQYF
j_call: TRBJ2-1; v_call: TRBV29-1; d_call: TRBD2; clone_size: many; cdr3_nt: TGCAGCGTAGAACTAGCGGAGTTCTACAATGAGCAGTTCTTC; cdr3_aa: CSVELAEFYNEQFF
j_call: TRBJ1-3; v_call: TRBV7-8; d_call: TRBD1; clone_size: -; cdr3_nt: TGTGCCAGCAGACTCGACAGGGCCTTTGTAGTCAACACCATATATTTT; cdr3_aa: CASRLDRAFVVNTIYF
j_call: TRBJ1-2; v_call: TRBV6-2/TRBV6-3; d_call: -; clone_size: -; cdr3_nt: TGTGCCAGCAATTTTGACAGTATACCGAACTATGGCTACACCTTC; cdr3_aa: CASNFDSIPNYGYTF
j_call: TRBJ1-5; v_call: TRBV6-5; d_call: -; clone_size: many; cdr3_nt: TGTGCCAGCAGTTACCTACAGGGTAGGGGCAATCAGCCCCAGCATTTT; cdr3_aa: CASSYLQGRGNQPQHF
j_call: TRBJ2-1; v_call: TRBV12-3/TRBV12-4; d_call: TRBD2; clone_size: few; cdr3_nt: TGTGCCAGCAGCCCCGGGGGGTTCAATGAGCAGTTCTTC; cdr3_aa: CASSPGGFNEQFF
j_call: TRBJ2-3; v_call: TRBV29-1; d_call: -; clone_size: many; cdr3_nt: TGCAGCGTTCCGGCGGGGAGCACAGATACGCAGTATTTT; cdr3_aa: CSVPAGSTDTQYF
j_call: TRBJ2-3; v_call: TRBV6-5; d_call: -; clone_size: many; cdr3_nt: TGTGCCAGCAGTTACTCCGGAACAGATACGCAGTATTTT; cdr3_aa: CASSYSGTDTQYF
j_call: TRBJ2-6; v_call: TRBV11-2; d_call: -; clone_size: many; cdr3_nt: TGTGCCAGCAGCTTAGAGCCATCTGGGGCCAACGTCCTGACTTTC; cdr3_aa: CASSLEPSGANVLTF
j_call: TRBJ2-7; v_call: TRBV20-1; d_call: -; clone_size: many; cdr3_nt: TGCAGTGCTCGGGGGCCCTGGAGGGAATACGAGCAGTACTTC; cdr3_aa: CSARGPWREYEQYF
j_call: TRBJ1-4; v_call: TRBV27; d_call: -; clone_size: few; cdr3_nt: TGTGCCAGCAGGGGCTACAGGGAGGCTAATGAAAAACTGTTTTTT; cdr3_aa: CASRGYREANEKLFF
j_call: TRBJ1-1; v_call: TRBV7-8; d_call: TRBD1; clone_size: -; cdr3_nt: TGTGCCAGCAGCTTAGAGGGGGCGCGGAGGACTGAAGCTTTCTTT; cdr3_aa: CASSLEGARRTEAFF
j_call: TRBJ2-1; v_call: TRBV5-1; d_call: -; clone_size: many; cdr3_nt: TGCGCCAGCAGCCCTGACGGCCAAAGCTCCTACAATGAGCAGTTCTTC; cdr3_aa: CASSPDGQSSYNEQFF
j_call: TRBJ1-1; v_call: TRBV2; d_call: -; clone_size: few; cdr3_nt: TGTGCCAGCAGTGAGGGACTCATGAACACTGAAGCTTTCTTT; cdr3_aa: CASSEGLMNTEAFF
j_call: TRBJ1-5; v_call: TRBV12-3/TRBV12-4; d_call: -; clone_size: many; cdr3_nt: TGTGCCAGCAGTCCCGGGCCCCTCAATCAGCCCCAGCATTTT; cdr3_aa: CASSPGPLNQPQHF
j_call: TRBJ1-5; v_call: TRBV28; d_call: -; clone_size: many; cdr3_nt: TGTGCCAGCAGTTTGGGGGGATGGAGCAATCAGCCCCAGCATTTT; cdr3_aa: CASSLGGWSNQPQHF
j_call: TRBJ1-5; v_call: TRBV7-8; d_call: -; clone_size: many; cdr3_nt: TGTGCCAGCAGCTTATATCCATCCGAAGTCGGGGGCAATCAGCCCCAGCATTTT; cdr3_aa: CASSLYPSEVGGNQPQHF
j_call: TRBJ2-7; v_call: TRBV6-1; d_call: TRBD2; clone_size: few; cdr3_nt: TGTGCCAGCAGTGAACTAGCGGGAGGATCCTACGAGCAGTACTTC; cdr3_aa: CASSELAGGSYEQYF
j_call: TRBJ2-1; v_call: TRBV15; d_call: -; clone_size: -; cdr3_nt: TGTGCCACCAGCAGAGAGGGCCGGGAGCTGCAGTTCTTC; cdr3_aa: CATSREGRELQFF
j_call: TRBJ1-6; v_call: TRBV3-1; d_call: -; clone_size: many; cdr3_nt: TGTGCCAGCAGCCGAGCAGGAGATAATTCACCCCTCCACTTT; cdr3_aa: CASSRAGDNSPLHF
j_call: TRBJ2-1; v_call: TRBV29-1; d_call: TRBD2; clone_size: few; cdr3_nt: TGCAGCGTTCCGACGCTCGGGACTAGCGGGAGGTACAATGAGCAGTTCTTC; cdr3_aa: CSVPTLGTSGRYNEQFF
j_call: TRBJ1-1; v_call: TRBV11-3; d_call: -; clone_size: many; cdr3_nt: TGTGCCAGCAGCTCCAGGGGTAACACTGAAGCTTTCTTT; cdr3_aa: CASSSRGNTEAFF
j_call: TRBJ2-6; v_call: TRBV24-1; d_call: -; clone_size: few; cdr3_nt: TGTGCCACCAGTGACCGGACAGAGCTCGCTGGGGCCAACGTCCTGACTTTC; cdr3_aa: CATSDRTELAGANVLTF
j_call: TRBJ1-6; v_call: TRBV6-5; d_call: TRBD1; clone_size: -; cdr3_nt: TGTGCCAGCGCTAATGGACAGGGATATTCACCCCTCCACTTT; cdr3_aa: CASANGQGYSPLHF
j_call: TRBJ2-3; v_call: TRBV7-9; d_call: -; clone_size: many; cdr3_nt: TGTGCCAGCAGCCCCAAAGCCCCCGGTACGCAGTATTTT; cdr3_aa: CASSPKAPGTQYF
j_call: TRBJ2-3; v_call: TRBV2; d_call: -; clone_size: many; cdr3_nt: TGTGCCAGCAGTGAGCTCTGGCGGAGCACAGATACGCAGTATTTT; cdr3_aa: CASSELWRSTDTQYF
j_call: TRBJ2-3; v_call: TRBV20-1; d_call: TRBD1; clone_size: many; cdr3_nt: TGCAGTGCTAGAGAACAGGGGAGAACAGATACGCAGTATTTT; cdr3_aa: CSAREQGRTDTQYF
j_call: TRBJ2-7; v_call: TRBV6-5; d_call: TRBD2; clone_size: many; cdr3_nt: TGTGCCAGCAGCTTGGGACTAGCGAAATACGAGCAGTACTTC; cdr3_aa: CASSLGLAKYEQYF